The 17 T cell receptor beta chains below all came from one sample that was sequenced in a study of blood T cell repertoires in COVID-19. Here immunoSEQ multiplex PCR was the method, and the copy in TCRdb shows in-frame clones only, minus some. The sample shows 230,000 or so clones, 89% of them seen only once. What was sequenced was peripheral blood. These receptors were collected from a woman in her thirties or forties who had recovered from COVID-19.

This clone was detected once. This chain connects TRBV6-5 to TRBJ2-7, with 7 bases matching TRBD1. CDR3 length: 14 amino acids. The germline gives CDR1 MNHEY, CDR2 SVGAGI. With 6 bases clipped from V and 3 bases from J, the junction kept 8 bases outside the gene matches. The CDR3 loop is CASRPHWDSYEQYV. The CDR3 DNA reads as TGTGCCAGCAGACCTCACTGGGACAGCTACGAGCAGTACGTC.

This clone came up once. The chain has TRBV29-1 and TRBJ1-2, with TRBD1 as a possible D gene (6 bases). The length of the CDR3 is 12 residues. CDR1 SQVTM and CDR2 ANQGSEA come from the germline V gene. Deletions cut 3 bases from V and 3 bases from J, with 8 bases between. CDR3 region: CSVDAGDYGYTF. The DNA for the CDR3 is TGCAGCGTTGACGCAGGGGACTATGGCTACACCTTC.

CDR3 DNA sequence: TGCGCCAGCAGTTCAGCTAGCTTTGAGCAGTTCTTC. This sequence encodes CASSSASFEQFF. This chain connects TRBV10-2 to TRBJ2-1, with D maybe TRBD2 (5 bases). CDR1 is WSHSY, CDR2 SAAADI, per germline. The CDR3 is 12 residues long. V lost 5 bases, J lost 9 bases, and 11 bases lay in between.

In nucleotides, the CDR3 is TGTGCCAGCCGGACGGACAGGGCTCAAGAGACCCAGTACTTC. Its translation is CASRTDRAQETQYF. The J gene is TRBJ2-5, the V gene TRBV11-3, with 8 bases lining up with TRBD1. The CDR3 extends over 14 amino acids. Germline lookup yields CDR1 SGHNT and CDR2 YENEEA. With V trimmed by 8 bases and J by 2 bases, 7 bases remained unmatched. Variable domain in full (rest from reference TRBV11-3 and TRBJ2-5): EAGVVQSPRYKIIEKKQPVAFWCNPISGHNTLYWYLQNLGQGPELLIRYENEEAVDDSQLPKDRFSAERLKGVDSTLKIQPAELGDSAVYLCASRTDRAQETQYFGPGTRLLVL.

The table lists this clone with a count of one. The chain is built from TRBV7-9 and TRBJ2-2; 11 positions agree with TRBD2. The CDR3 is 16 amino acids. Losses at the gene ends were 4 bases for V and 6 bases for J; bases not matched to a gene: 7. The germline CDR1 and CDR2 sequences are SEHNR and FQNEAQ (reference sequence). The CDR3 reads CASSSTSGSLSGELFF. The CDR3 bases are TGTGCCAGCAGCTCTACTAGCGGGAGTTTATCCGGGGAGCTGTTTTTT. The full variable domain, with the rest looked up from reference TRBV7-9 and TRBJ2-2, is DTGVSQNPRHKITKRGQNVTFRCDPISEHNRLYWYRQTLGQGPEFLTYFQNEAQLEKSRLLSDRFSAERPKGSFSTLEIQRTEQGDSAMYLCASSSTSGSLSGELFFGEGSRLTVL.

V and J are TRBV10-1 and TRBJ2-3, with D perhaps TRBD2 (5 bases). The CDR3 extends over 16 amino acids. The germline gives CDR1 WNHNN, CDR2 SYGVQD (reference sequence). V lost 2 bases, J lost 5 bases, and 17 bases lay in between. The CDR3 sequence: CASSEGIARGEDTQYF. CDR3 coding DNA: TGCGCCAGCAGTGAGGGGATAGCTCGGGGTGAAGATACGCAGTATTTT.

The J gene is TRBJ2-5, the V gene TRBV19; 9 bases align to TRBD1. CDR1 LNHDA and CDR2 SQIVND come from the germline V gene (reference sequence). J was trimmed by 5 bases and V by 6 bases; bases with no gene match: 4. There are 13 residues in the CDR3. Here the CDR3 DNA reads TGTGCCAGTAGCCGGGACAGGGAGGAGACCCAGTACTTC. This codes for CASSRDREETQYF.

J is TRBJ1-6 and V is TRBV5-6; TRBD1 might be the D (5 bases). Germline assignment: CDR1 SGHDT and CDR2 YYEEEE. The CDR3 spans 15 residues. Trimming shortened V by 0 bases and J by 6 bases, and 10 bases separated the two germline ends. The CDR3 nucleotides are TGTGCCAGCAGCTTGGGACAGTTCTTTAATTCACCCCTCCACTTT. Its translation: CASSLGQFFNSPLHF.

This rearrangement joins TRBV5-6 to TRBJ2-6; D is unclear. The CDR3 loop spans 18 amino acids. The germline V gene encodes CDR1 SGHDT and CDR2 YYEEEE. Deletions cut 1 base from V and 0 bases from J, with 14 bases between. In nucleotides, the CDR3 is TGTGCCAGCAGCTTGTTGAGGCCCGGCGGCTCTGGGGCCAACGTCCTGACTTTC. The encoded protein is CASSLLRPGGSGANVLTF.

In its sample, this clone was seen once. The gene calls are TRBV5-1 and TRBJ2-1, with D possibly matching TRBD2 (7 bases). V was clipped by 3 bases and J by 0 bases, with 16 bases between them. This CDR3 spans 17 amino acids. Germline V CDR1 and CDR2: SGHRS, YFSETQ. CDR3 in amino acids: CASSWGGSGSSYNEQFF. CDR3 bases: TGCGCCAGCAGCTGGGGGGGCAGCGGATCCTCCTACAATGAGCAGTTCTTC.

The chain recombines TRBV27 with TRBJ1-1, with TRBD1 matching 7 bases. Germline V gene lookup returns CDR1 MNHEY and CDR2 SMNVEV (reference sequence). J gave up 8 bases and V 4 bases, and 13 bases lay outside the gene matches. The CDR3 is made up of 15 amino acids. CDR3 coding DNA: TGTGCCAGCAGTTCATTACAGGGGCTAAGCTGGGAAGCTTTCTTT. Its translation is CASSSLQGLSWEAFF.

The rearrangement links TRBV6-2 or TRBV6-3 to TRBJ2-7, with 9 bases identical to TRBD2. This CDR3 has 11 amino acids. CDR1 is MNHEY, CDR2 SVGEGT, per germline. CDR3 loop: CASSYIGTSPV. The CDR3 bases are TGTGCCAGCAGTTATATTGGGACTAGCCCAGTC.

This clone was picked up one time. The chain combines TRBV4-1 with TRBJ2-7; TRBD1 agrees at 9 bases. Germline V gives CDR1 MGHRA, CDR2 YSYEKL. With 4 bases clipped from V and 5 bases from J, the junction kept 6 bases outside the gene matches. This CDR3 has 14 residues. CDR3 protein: CASSRDRAQDEQYF. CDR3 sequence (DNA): TGCGCCAGCAGCCGGGACAGGGCCCAAGACGAGCAGTACTTC.

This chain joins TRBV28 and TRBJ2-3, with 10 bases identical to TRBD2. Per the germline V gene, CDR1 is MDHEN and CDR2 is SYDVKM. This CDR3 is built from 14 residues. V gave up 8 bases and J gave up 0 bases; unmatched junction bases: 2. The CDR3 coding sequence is TGTGCCAGCGGACTAGCGGATAGCACAGATACGCAGTATTTT. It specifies CASGLADSTDTQYF.

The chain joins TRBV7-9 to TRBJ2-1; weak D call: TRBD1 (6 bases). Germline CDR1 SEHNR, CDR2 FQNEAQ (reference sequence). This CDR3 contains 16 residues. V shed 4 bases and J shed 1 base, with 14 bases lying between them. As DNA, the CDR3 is TGTGCCAGCAGCTACCCCGGGACAAATTCCTACAATGAGCAGTTCTTC. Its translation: CASSYPGTNSYNEQFF.

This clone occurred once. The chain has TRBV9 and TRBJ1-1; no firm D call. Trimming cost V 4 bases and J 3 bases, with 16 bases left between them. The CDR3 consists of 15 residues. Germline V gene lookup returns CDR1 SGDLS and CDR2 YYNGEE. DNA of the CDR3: TGTGCCAGCAGCCCACCTGAGATGGAGGACACTGAAGCTTTCTTT. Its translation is CASSPPEMEDTEAFF. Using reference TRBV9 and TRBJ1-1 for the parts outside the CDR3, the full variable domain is DSGVTQTPKHLITATGQRVTLRCSPRSGDLSVYWYQQSLDQGLQFLIQYYNGEERAKGNILERFSAQQFPDLHSELNLSSLELGDSALYFCASSPPEMEDTEAFFGQGTRLTVV.

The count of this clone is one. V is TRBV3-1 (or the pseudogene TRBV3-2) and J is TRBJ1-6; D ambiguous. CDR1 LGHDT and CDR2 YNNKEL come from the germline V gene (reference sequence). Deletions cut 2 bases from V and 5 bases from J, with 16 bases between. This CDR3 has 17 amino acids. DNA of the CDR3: TGTGCCAGCAGCCAAAGCTACAGCCTTGACGATAATTCACCCCTCCACTTT. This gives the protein CASSQSYSLDDNSPLHF.